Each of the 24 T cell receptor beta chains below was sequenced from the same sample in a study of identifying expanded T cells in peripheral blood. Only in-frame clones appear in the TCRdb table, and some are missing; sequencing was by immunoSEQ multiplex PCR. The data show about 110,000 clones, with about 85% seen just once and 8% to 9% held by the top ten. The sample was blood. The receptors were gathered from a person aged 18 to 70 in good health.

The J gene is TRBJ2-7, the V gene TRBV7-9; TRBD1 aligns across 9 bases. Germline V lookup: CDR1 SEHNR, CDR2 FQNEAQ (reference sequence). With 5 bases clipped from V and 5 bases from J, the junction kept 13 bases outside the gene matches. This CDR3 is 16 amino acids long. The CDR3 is CASSRQGGSLLHEQYF. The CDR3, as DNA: TGTGCCAGCAGCCGACAGGGGGGGTCACTACTGCACGAGCAGTACTTC. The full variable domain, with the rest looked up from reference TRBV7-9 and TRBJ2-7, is DTGVSQNPRHKITKRGQNVTFRCDPISEHNRLYWYRQTLGQGPEFLTYFQNEAQLEKSRLLSDRFSAERPKGSFSTLEIQRTEQGDSAMYLCASSRQGGSLLHEQYFGPGTRLTVT.

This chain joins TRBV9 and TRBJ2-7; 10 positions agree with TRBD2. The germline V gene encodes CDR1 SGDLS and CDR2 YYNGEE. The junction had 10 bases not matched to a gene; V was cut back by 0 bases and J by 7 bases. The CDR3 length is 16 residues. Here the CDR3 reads CASSVGVSAGGPEQYF. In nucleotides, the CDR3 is TGTGCCAGCAGCGTAGGGGTTTCAGCGGGAGGGCCTGAGCAGTACTTC.

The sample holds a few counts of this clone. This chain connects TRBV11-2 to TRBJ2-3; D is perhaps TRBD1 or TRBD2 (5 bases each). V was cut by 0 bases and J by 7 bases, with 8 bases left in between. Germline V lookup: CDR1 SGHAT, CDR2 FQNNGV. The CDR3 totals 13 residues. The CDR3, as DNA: TGTGCCAGCAGCTTAGATCAGGGACATACGCAGTATTTT. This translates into CASSLDQGHTQYF.

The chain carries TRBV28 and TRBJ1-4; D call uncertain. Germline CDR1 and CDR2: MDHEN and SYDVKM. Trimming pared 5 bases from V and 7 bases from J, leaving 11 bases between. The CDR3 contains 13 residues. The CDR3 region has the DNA TGTGCCAGCAGTAACCGGCTGGGTGAAAAACTGTTTTTT. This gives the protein CASSNRLGEKLFF.

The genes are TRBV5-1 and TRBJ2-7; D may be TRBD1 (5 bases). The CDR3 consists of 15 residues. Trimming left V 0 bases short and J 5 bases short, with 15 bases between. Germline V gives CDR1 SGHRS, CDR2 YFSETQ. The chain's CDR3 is CASSLDGQGTHEQYF. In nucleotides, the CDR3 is TGCGCCAGCAGCTTGGATGGACAAGGAACCCACGAGCAGTACTTC. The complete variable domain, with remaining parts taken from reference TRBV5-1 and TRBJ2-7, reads KAGVTQTPRYLIKTRGQQVTLSCSPISGHRSVSWYQQTPGQGLQFLFEYFSETQRNKGNFPGRFSGRQFSNSRSEMNVSTLELGDSALYLCASSLDGQGTHEQYFGPGTRLTVT.

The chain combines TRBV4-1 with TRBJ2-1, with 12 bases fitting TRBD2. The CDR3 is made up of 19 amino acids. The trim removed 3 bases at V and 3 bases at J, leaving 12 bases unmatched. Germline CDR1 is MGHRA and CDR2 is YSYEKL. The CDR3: CASSQGRLRLAGDYNEQFF. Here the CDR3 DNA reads TGCGCCAGCAGCCAGGGCAGACTCAGACTAGCGGGAGACTACAATGAGCAGTTCTTC.

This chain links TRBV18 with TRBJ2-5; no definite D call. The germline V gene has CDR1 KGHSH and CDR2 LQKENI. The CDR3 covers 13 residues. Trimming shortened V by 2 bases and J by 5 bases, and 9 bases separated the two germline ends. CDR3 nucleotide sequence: TGTGCCAGCTCACCATTTAAGGAGGAGACCCAGTACTTC. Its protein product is CASSPFKEETQYF.

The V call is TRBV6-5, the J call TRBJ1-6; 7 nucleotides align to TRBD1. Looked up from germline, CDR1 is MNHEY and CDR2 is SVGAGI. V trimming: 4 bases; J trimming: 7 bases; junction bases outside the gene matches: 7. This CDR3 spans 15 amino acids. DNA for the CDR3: TGTGCCAGCAGTTTCGCAGGGGGAATAAATTCACCCCTCCACTTT. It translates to CASSFAGGINSPLHF.

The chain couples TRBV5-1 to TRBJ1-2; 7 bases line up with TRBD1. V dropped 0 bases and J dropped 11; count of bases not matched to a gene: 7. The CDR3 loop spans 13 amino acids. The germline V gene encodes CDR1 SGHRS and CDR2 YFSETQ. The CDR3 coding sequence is TGCGCCAGCAGCTTGGCGGGGGACAGTCGATACACCTTC. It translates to CASSLAGDSRYTF.

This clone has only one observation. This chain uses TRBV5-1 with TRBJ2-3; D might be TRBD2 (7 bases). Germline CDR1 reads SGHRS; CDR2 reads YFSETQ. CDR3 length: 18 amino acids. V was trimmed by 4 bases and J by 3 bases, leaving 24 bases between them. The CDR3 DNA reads TGCGCCAGCAGCGGGTCCGGGGGGCGGGTTACTTTGACAGATACGCAGTATTTT. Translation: CASSGSGGRVTLTDTQYF.

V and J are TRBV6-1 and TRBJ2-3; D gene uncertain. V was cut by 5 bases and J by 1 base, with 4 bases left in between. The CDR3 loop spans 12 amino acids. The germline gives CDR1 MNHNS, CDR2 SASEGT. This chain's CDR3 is CASSTGTDTQYF. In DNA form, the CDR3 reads TGTGCCAGCAGTACAGGCACAGATACGCAGTATTTT.

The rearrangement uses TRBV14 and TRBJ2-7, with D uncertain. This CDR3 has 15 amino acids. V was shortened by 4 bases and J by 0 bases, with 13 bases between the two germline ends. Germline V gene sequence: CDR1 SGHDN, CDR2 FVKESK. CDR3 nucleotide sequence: TGTGCCAGCAGCCCCTTCCGACTGAGCTCCTACGAGCAGTACTTC. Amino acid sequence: CASSPFRLSSYEQYF.

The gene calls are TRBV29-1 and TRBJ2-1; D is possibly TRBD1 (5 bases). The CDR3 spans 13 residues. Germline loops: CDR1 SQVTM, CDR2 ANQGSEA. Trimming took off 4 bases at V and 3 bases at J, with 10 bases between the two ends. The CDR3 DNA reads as TGCAGCGTTGGTCAGGGCCTCTACAATGAGCAGTTCTTC. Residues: CSVGQGLYNEQFF.

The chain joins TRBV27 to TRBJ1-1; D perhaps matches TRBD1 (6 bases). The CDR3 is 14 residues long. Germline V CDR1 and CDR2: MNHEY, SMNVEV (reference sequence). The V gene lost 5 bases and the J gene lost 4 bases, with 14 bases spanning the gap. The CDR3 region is CASSGVRGGTEAFF. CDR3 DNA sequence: TGTGCCAGCAGTGGGGTCAGGGGAGGCACTGAAGCTTTCTTT.

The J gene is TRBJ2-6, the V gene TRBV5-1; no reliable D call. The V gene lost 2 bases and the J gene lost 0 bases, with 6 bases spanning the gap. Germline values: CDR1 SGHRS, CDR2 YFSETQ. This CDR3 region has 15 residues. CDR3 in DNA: TGCGCCAGCAGCTTCAGCAGCTCTGGGGCCAACGTCCTGACTTTC. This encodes CASSFSSSGANVLTF.

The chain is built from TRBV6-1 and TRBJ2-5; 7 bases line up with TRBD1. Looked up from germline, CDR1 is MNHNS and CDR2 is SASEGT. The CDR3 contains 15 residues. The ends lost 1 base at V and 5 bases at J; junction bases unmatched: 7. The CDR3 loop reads CASSEGYRGWETQYF. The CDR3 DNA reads TGTGCCAGCAGTGAAGGTTACAGGGGTTGGGAGACCCAGTACTTC.

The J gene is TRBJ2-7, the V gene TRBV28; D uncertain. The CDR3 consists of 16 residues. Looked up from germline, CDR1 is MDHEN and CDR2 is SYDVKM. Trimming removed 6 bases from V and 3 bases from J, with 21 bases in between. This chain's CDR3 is CASSPILGHSIYEQYF. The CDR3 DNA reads TGTGCCAGCAGCCCGATCTTGGGCCACTCGATCTACGAGCAGTACTTC.

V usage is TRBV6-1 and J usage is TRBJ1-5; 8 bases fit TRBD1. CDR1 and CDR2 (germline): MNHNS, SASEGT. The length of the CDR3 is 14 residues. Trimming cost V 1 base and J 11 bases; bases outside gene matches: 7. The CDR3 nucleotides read TGTGCCAGCAGTGAAGGGGTTACAGGGGGATCCCAGCATTTT. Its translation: CASSEGVTGGSQHF.

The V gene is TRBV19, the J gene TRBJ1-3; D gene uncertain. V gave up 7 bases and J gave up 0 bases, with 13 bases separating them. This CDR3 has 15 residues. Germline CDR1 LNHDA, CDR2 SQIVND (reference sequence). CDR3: CASTLGRNSGNTIYF. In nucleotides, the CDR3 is TGTGCCAGTACCCTAGGAAGGAACTCTGGAAACACCATATATTTT.

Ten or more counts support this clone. For the CDR3, the DNA is TGTGCCAGCGGGGGCTCAGGGGGAAATGGACAGCCCCAGCATTTT. This gives the protein CASGGSGGNGQPQHF. The chain employs TRBV27 and TRBJ1-5; 7 bases align to TRBD1. Looked up from germline, CDR1 is MNHEY and CDR2 is SMNVEV (reference sequence). This CDR3 spans 15 amino acids. The junction had 14 bases not matched to a gene; V was cut back by 8 bases and J by 7 bases.

CDR3 sequence: CAISSPGPINYGYTF. The CDR3 nucleotides read TGTGCCATCAGTTCCCCGGGACCGATAAACTATGGCTACACCTTC. J is TRBJ1-2 and V is TRBV10-3; perhaps TRBD1 as D (5 bases). CDR3 length equals 15 residues. V was pared by 5 bases and J by 2 bases, with 15 bases between. In germline, CDR1 is ENHRY, CDR2 SYGVKD.

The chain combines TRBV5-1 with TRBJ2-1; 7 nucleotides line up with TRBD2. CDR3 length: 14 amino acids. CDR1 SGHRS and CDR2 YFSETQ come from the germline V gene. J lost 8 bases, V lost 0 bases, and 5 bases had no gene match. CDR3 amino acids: CASSLVGGRDEQFF. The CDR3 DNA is TGCGCCAGCAGCTTGGTAGGAGGGAGGGATGAGCAGTTCTTC.

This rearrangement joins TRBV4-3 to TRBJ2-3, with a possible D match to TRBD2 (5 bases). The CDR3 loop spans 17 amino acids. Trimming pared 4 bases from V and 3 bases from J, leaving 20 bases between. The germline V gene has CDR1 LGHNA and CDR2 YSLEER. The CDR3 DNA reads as TGCGCCAGCAGCCGCCTTTTGGAGGATGGGGAGACAGATACGCAGTATTTT. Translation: CASSRLLEDGETDTQYF.

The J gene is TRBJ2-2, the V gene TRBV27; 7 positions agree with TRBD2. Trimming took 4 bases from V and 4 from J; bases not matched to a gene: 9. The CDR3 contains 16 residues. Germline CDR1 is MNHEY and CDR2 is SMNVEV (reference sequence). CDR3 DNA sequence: TGTGCCAGCAGTTCGGGACCTCAGCGGGGCACCGGGGAGCTGTTTTTT. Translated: CASSSGPQRGTGELFF.